The rows below give T cell receptor beta chains drawn from one sample of a study of post-analysis software for immune sequencing data. TCRdb re-derived calls from the PCR reads in MiXCR, one entry per CDR3 protein. The data contain roughly 620,000 distinct CDR3 sequences, roughly 40% of them seen just once; the ten biggest clones take up 1.5% to 2%. The sequenced sample consisted of blood. The receptors stem from a girl aged 5 to 17 with multiple sclerosis. Each CDR3 is given with its conserved first and last residue. The order of the fields is clone size, D gene, V gene, J gene, CDR3 protein. A D gene is named only where the DNA matches it firmly. A clone size is listed for some rows: how often the clone was seen (once, few, many), or a class if it is expanded.

clone size: -; D gene: -; V gene: TRBV7-2; J gene: TRBJ2-7; CDR3 protein: CASSLAHSGTYEQYF
clone size: -; D gene: TRBD1; V gene: TRBV11-3; J gene: TRBJ1-2; CDR3 protein: CASSLGGGRGIYGYTF
clone size: -; D gene: TRBD1; V gene: TRBV6-1; J gene: TRBJ2-1; CDR3 protein: CASSELGQGPYEQFF
clone size: -; D gene: -; V gene: TRBV6-1; J gene: TRBJ1-5; CDR3 protein: CASTRQGTGQPQHF
clone size: -; D gene: TRBD2; V gene: TRBV10-3; J gene: TRBJ2-5; CDR3 protein: CAISESGTTETQYF
clone size: many; D gene: -; V gene: TRBV6-6; J gene: -; CDR3 protein: CASSYRTGQTQYF
clone size: few; D gene: -; V gene: TRBV12-3/TRBV12-4; J gene: TRBJ1-6; CDR3 protein: CASSFSYNSPLHF
clone size: few; D gene: TRBD1; V gene: TRBV20-1; J gene: TRBJ1-5; CDR3 protein: CSARDRGHPNQPQHF
clone size: -; D gene: TRBD2; V gene: TRBV4-1; J gene: TRBJ2-5; CDR3 protein: CASSRLAGGPQETQYF
clone size: -; D gene: TRBD2; V gene: TRBV29-1; J gene: TRBJ2-1; CDR3 protein: CSVVVGLAYNEQFF
clone size: -; D gene: -; V gene: TRBV7-2; J gene: TRBJ1-5; CDR3 protein: CASSLRDSSNQPQHF
clone size: -; D gene: -; V gene: TRBV7-9; J gene: TRBJ1-1; CDR3 protein: CASSFASGGPEAFF
clone size: -; D gene: -; V gene: TRBV10-3; J gene: TRBJ2-6; CDR3 protein: CAISEAEGGGTGANVLTF
clone size: few; D gene: -; V gene: TRBV3-1; J gene: -; CDR3 protein: CASSTNPAGGIEQYF
clone size: -; D gene: TRBD1; V gene: TRBV2; J gene: TRBJ1-2; CDR3 protein: CASRDGQGLKGGYTF
clone size: -; D gene: TRBD1; V gene: TRBV4-1; J gene: TRBJ1-2; CDR3 protein: CASSPGVIGDSNYGYTF
clone size: -; D gene: TRBD2; V gene: TRBV4-1; J gene: TRBJ2-5; CDR3 protein: CASSQSPGLAGQETQYF
clone size: -; D gene: -; V gene: TRBV29-1; J gene: TRBJ2-5; CDR3 protein: CSVDIGTSQETQYF
clone size: -; D gene: -; V gene: TRBV25-1; J gene: TRBJ2-1; CDR3 protein: CASSARPGYNEQFF
clone size: -; D gene: TRBD2; V gene: TRBV20-1; J gene: TRBJ2-1; CDR3 protein: CSARKTSGGTSYNEQFF
clone size: -; D gene: -; V gene: TRBV10-3; J gene: TRBJ2-7; CDR3 protein: CAISDPPQQGSYEQYF
clone size: -; D gene: -; V gene: TRBV12-3/TRBV12-4; J gene: TRBJ1-2; CDR3 protein: CASRRDFPREDYGYTF
clone size: few; D gene: TRBD2; V gene: TRBV4-2; J gene: TRBJ2-5; CDR3 protein: CASSPRTSGVETQYF
clone size: -; D gene: TRBD1; V gene: TRBV20-1; J gene: TRBJ1-2; CDR3 protein: CSARLHRGLDGYTF
clone size: -; D gene: -; V gene: TRBV7-8; J gene: TRBJ1-5; CDR3 protein: CASSLGSGHNQPQHF
clone size: -; D gene: -; V gene: TRBV4-1; J gene: TRBJ1-6; CDR3 protein: CASSQDTTGYNSPLHF
clone size: -; D gene: -; V gene: TRBV20-1; J gene: TRBJ2-4; CDR3 protein: CSARQGVRLLQYF
clone size: -; D gene: -; V gene: TRBV4-1; J gene: TRBJ2-1; CDR3 protein: CASSQDRAGVSSYNEQFF
clone size: -; D gene: -; V gene: TRBV20-1; J gene: TRBJ1-1; CDR3 protein: CSARDRGVPNTEAFF
clone size: -; D gene: -; V gene: TRBV11-3; J gene: TRBJ2-7; CDR3 protein: CASSPIRLSTYEQYF
clone size: -; D gene: -; V gene: TRBV7-9; J gene: TRBJ1-2; CDR3 protein: CASSPIRGEGYTF
clone size: -; D gene: -; V gene: TRBV2; J gene: TRBJ2-5; CDR3 protein: CASSVFGRGGRETQYF
clone size: -; D gene: -; V gene: TRBV12-3/TRBV12-4; J gene: TRBJ2-7; CDR3 protein: CASSFRIGQGGYEQYF
clone size: -; D gene: TRBD2; V gene: TRBV10-3; J gene: TRBJ2-1; CDR3 protein: CALGASSAGVEQFF
clone size: -; D gene: TRBD1; V gene: TRBV12-3/TRBV12-4; J gene: -; CDR3 protein: CASSFSQGDEQYF
clone size: -; D gene: -; V gene: TRBV29-1; J gene: TRBJ2-1; CDR3 protein: CSVEDRGRSYNEQFF
clone size: once; D gene: TRBD2; V gene: TRBV4-1; J gene: TRBJ2-1; CDR3 protein: CASSQGVSGGRTYNEQFF
clone size: few; D gene: -; V gene: TRBV7-2; J gene: TRBJ2-7; CDR3 protein: CASSLVGTSPYEQYF
clone size: -; D gene: -; V gene: TRBV10-3; J gene: TRBJ1-2; CDR3 protein: CAISEEGLEGYTF
clone size: -; D gene: -; V gene: TRBV7-9; J gene: TRBJ1-1; CDR3 protein: CASSLQQAEAFF
clone size: few; D gene: -; V gene: TRBV20-1; J gene: TRBJ1-2; CDR3 protein: CSARDRGDGYTF
clone size: -; D gene: -; V gene: TRBV9; J gene: TRBJ1-5; CDR3 protein: CASSVSPWAGGNQPQHF
clone size: few; D gene: -; V gene: TRBV27; J gene: TRBJ2-7; CDR3 protein: CASSLSLRRVYEQYF
clone size: few; D gene: TRBD1; V gene: TRBV27; J gene: TRBJ1-1; CDR3 protein: CASSLTVYGTGATEAFF
clone size: few; D gene: TRBD2; V gene: TRBV5-5; J gene: TRBJ2-1; CDR3 protein: CASSLWPSGDNEQFF
clone size: -; D gene: -; V gene: TRBV14; J gene: TRBJ2-1; CDR3 protein: CASSQGGQSSYNEQFF
clone size: once; D gene: -; V gene: TRBV6-5; J gene: TRBJ1-2; CDR3 protein: CASSYESATSYGYTF
clone size: -; D gene: TRBD1; V gene: TRBV27; J gene: TRBJ2-7; CDR3 protein: CASSSVTGAYEQYF
clone size: -; D gene: -; V gene: TRBV12-3/TRBV12-4; J gene: TRBJ2-3; CDR3 protein: CASSWRGGSTDTQYF
clone size: -; D gene: -; V gene: TRBV20-1; J gene: TRBJ2-5; CDR3 protein: CSAAGAHWAYQETQYF
clone size: few; D gene: -; V gene: TRBV27; J gene: TRBJ1-2; CDR3 protein: CASSATGGFYGYTF
clone size: few; D gene: -; V gene: TRBV12-3/TRBV12-4; J gene: TRBJ1-2; CDR3 protein: CASSFLQGSYGYTF
clone size: -; D gene: TRBD2; V gene: TRBV7-6; J gene: -; CDR3 protein: CASSPTSGTYNEQYF
clone size: few; D gene: -; V gene: TRBV5-5; J gene: TRBJ2-1; CDR3 protein: CASSLTSRGNEQFF
clone size: -; D gene: -; V gene: TRBV10-3; J gene: -; CDR3 protein: CAIRNPPGVYEQYF
clone size: -; D gene: -; V gene: TRBV19; J gene: TRBJ2-6; CDR3 protein: CASSTRTTSNSGANVLTF
clone size: -; D gene: -; V gene: TRBV5-5; J gene: TRBJ1-4; CDR3 protein: CASSPRPGPNEKLFF
clone size: -; D gene: -; V gene: TRBV10-3; J gene: TRBJ2-7; CDR3 protein: CAISESIGNWRSSYEQYF
clone size: few; D gene: TRBD2; V gene: TRBV9; J gene: TRBJ2-7; CDR3 protein: CASSVGLAVYEQYF